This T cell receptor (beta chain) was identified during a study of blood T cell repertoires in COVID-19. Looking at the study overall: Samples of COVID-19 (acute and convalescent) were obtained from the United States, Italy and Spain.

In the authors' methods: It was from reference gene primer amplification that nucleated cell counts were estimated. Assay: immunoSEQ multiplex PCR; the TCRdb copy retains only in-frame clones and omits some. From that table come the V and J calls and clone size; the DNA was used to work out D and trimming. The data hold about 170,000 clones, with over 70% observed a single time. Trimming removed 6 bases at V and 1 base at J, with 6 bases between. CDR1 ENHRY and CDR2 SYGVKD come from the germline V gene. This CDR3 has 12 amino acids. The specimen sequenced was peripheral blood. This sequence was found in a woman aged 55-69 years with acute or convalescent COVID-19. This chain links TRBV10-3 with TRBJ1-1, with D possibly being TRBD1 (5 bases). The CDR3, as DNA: TGTGCCATCAGCACAGGGAACACTGAAGCTTTCTTT. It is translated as CAISTGNTEAFF.